This record concerns one T cell receptor (beta chain) sequence. The antigen is not known. Taking about 17-33 mg of unsorted bulk tissue, the authors co-extracted RNA and DNA. Sampling of every tumor involved five separate regions. These included the tumor centre. This specimen belongs to a study of tumor-infiltrating lymphocytes in primary liver carcinoma. Study overall: Lesions, classed as T1-T3 N0M0, spanned 4.2 to 10 cm across.

Total RNA amounting to 500 ng was the source from which TCR beta cDNA was made with a constant-region primer. Three rounds of nested multiplex PCR with slightly modified ARM-PCR produced TCR beta libraries. Primers for the first two PCR rounds were TRBV1-TRBV30 forward primers and a C-beta reverse primer (about 9 cycles per round). TCRdb called the multiplex PCR reads again in MiXCR, with one record for every CDR3 protein. The data show about 120,000 distinct CDR3 sequences, around two thirds seen once. Whole-study results and caveats: Pairs of tumor regions overlapped more than tumor-adjacent and tumor-blood pairs did.

Looked up from germline, CDR1 is SGHAT and CDR2 is FQNNGV. CDR3 length: 13 amino acids. J is TRBJ2-3 and V is TRBV11-2; no firm D call. The TCR originated in a woman aged 55-69 years with primary liver carcinoma and hepatitis B virus infection. What was sequenced was liver tumor tissue from sampling region 1. Sample subset: tumor region T1, superior pole. CDR3 coding DNA: TGTATCAGCAGCATACTTAGGGCAGATACGCAGTATTTT. Translated, it gives CISSILRADTQYF.